The rows below give T cell receptor beta chains drawn from one sample of a study of T cell responses to AZD1222 COVID-19 vaccine. Repertoires were generated with immunoSEQ multiplex PCR, while TCRdb's copy carries only in-frame clones and drops some. The profile covers some 110,000 clones, with about 88% appearing a single time and roughly 4% taken by the ten largest. The specimen was peripheral blood, collected on day 0 of AZD1222 vaccination. Receptors originate from an adult in good health. Each CDR3 is given with its conserved first and last residue. Each record gives: CDR3 DNA, CDR3 protein, J gene, clone size, V gene, D gene. A D gene is named only where the DNA matches it firmly. Clone size is given for some rows only: seen once, a few or many times, or a class if the clone is expanded.

cdr3_nt: TGTGCCAGCAGCTTGAGGGGACAGAACACTGAAGCTTTCTTT
cdr3_aa: CASSLRGQNTEAFF
j_call: TRBJ1-1
clone_size: .
v_call: TRBV5-5
d_call: .

cdr3_nt: TGTGCCACCAGTGATTCCACTAGCGGGAGCTCCTACAATGAGCAGTTCTTC
cdr3_aa: CATSDSTSGSSYNEQFF
j_call: TRBJ2-1
clone_size: .
v_call: TRBV24-1
d_call: TRBD2

cdr3_nt: TGTGCCAGCAGTGTAGTCCCAAATGAAAAACTGTTTTTT
cdr3_aa: CASSVVPNEKLFF
j_call: TRBJ1-4
clone_size: .
v_call: TRBV9
d_call: .

cdr3_nt: TGTGCCAGCTCACGAACGCCGGGACAGGGTCCTGGAAACACCATATATTTT
cdr3_aa: CASSRTPGQGPGNTIYF
j_call: TRBJ1-3
clone_size: .
v_call: TRBV18
d_call: TRBD1

cdr3_nt: TGTGCCAGCAGCCCCACAGGGGCAAACTATGGCTACACCTTC
cdr3_aa: CASSPTGANYGYTF
j_call: TRBJ1-2
clone_size: .
v_call: TRBV5-6
d_call: TRBD1

cdr3_nt: TGCAGTGCACCTCCTAACGAGCAGTACTTC
cdr3_aa: CSAPPNEQYF
j_call: TRBJ2-7
clone_size: .
v_call: TRBV20-1
d_call: .

cdr3_nt: TGCGCCAGCAGGAAACCCGGTTTGGCAGATACGCAGTATTTT
cdr3_aa: CASRKPGLADTQYF
j_call: TRBJ2-3
clone_size: .
v_call: TRBV5-1
d_call: .

cdr3_nt: TGTGCCAGCAGTTACTTGATCGGTACCTACGAGCAGTACTTC
cdr3_aa: CASSYLIGTYEQYF
j_call: TRBJ2-7
clone_size: .
v_call: TRBV6-2/TRBV6-3
d_call: .

cdr3_nt: TGTGCCAGCAGCCCTATTAGGACAGGGGTCCTCAATCAGCCCCAGCATTTT
cdr3_aa: CASSPIRTGVLNQPQHF
j_call: TRBJ1-5
clone_size: .
v_call: TRBV6-2/TRBV6-3
d_call: TRBD1

cdr3_nt: TGCGCCAGCAGCTTGGGACACACAGATACGCAGTATTTT
cdr3_aa: CASSLGHTDTQYF
j_call: TRBJ2-3
clone_size: .
v_call: TRBV5-1
d_call: .

cdr3_nt: TGTGCCAGCAGCTTAGCTGCCGGACTACACTACGAGCAGTACTTC
cdr3_aa: CASSLAAGLHYEQYF
j_call: TRBJ2-7
clone_size: .
v_call: TRBV7-2
d_call: .

cdr3_nt: TGTGCCAGCAGTTCCTTTGGACTTCGGTACTACGAGCAGTACTTC
cdr3_aa: CASSSFGLRYYEQYF
j_call: TRBJ2-7
clone_size: once
v_call: TRBV6-2/TRBV6-3
d_call: .

cdr3_nt: TGCAGCGTTGGGACAGATACCAATCAGCCCCAGCATTTT
cdr3_aa: CSVGTDTNQPQHF
j_call: TRBJ1-5
clone_size: .
v_call: TRBV29-1
d_call: .

cdr3_nt: TGCAGCGTTGAAGGAGTAGCGGGAGGCGGCTCTCGCGAGCAGTACTTC
cdr3_aa: CSVEGVAGGGSREQYF
j_call: TRBJ2-7
clone_size: .
v_call: TRBV29-1
d_call: TRBD2

cdr3_nt: TGTGCCAGCAGTCGTAACTATGGCTACACCTTC
cdr3_aa: CASSRNYGYTF
j_call: TRBJ1-2
clone_size: .
v_call: TRBV12-3/TRBV12-4
d_call: .

cdr3_nt: TGTGCCAGTAGTATCGGGGAATTCGGGGGGCCCTCCTACGAGCAGTACTTC
cdr3_aa: CASSIGEFGGPSYEQYF
j_call: TRBJ2-7
clone_size: .
v_call: TRBV19
d_call: .

cdr3_nt: TGCGCCAGCAGCCAATCGGCCGGGAACTCCTACAATGAGCAGTTCTTC
cdr3_aa: CASSQSAGNSYNEQFF
j_call: TRBJ2-1
clone_size: once
v_call: TRBV4-1
d_call: .

cdr3_nt: TGTGCCTGGAGTGGGGGGAATCAGCCCCAGCATTTT
cdr3_aa: CAWSGGNQPQHF
j_call: TRBJ1-5
clone_size: .
v_call: TRBV30
d_call: .

cdr3_nt: TGCGCCAGCAGTCAACGACGCCACCCCGATGAGCAGTTCTTC
cdr3_aa: CASSQRRHPDEQFF
j_call: TRBJ2-1
clone_size: .
v_call: TRBV23-1
d_call: .

cdr3_nt: TGTGCCAGCAGCCAAGACCGGGTAGGGCCTTCTGGGGCCAACGTCCTGACTTTC
cdr3_aa: CASSQDRVGPSGANVLTF
j_call: TRBJ2-6
clone_size: .
v_call: TRBV4-2
d_call: .

cdr3_nt: TGTGCCAGCTCACCACGCGGGGCGCAGGTCTATAATTCACCCCTCCACTTT
cdr3_aa: CASSPRGAQVYNSPLHF
j_call: TRBJ1-6
clone_size: .
v_call: TRBV18
d_call: .

cdr3_nt: TGTGCCAGCAGCTTAGATCACCAGGGAAGCTCCTATAATTCACCCCTCCACTTT
cdr3_aa: CASSLDHQGSSYNSPLHF
j_call: TRBJ1-6
clone_size: .
v_call: TRBV11-3
d_call: .

cdr3_nt: TGTGCCAGCAGCTTGGGGAGGACAGGGGCGGGCTACACCTTC
cdr3_aa: CASSLGRTGAGYTF
j_call: TRBJ1-2
clone_size: .
v_call: TRBV5-6
d_call: TRBD1

cdr3_nt: TGTGCCAGCTCGAACAGGGGTGGGGAAAAACTGTTTTTT
cdr3_aa: CASSNRGGEKLFF
j_call: TRBJ1-4
clone_size: once
v_call: TRBV27
d_call: TRBD1

cdr3_nt: TGCGCCAGCAGCCAAGCAATCGGGCAGCCCCAGCATTTT
cdr3_aa: CASSQAIGQPQHF
j_call: TRBJ1-5
clone_size: .
v_call: TRBV4-1
d_call: .

cdr3_nt: TGTGCCAGCAGCGGGGAGGGAGGTAGAAATGAAAAACTGTTTTTT
cdr3_aa: CASSGEGGRNEKLFF
j_call: TRBJ1-4
clone_size: .
v_call: TRBV13
d_call: .

cdr3_nt: TGTGTCAGAAGCTTAAGGTTCGCTAGGACTAGCGGGAGGGTCAGCCAGACCCAGTACTTC
cdr3_aa: CVRSLRFARTSGRVSQTQYF
j_call: TRBJ2-5
clone_size: .
v_call: TRBV7-5
d_call: .

cdr3_nt: TGTGCCAGCAGCCACTCAGGGCCCCGGGGGGGCTACACCTTC
cdr3_aa: CASSHSGPRGGYTF
j_call: TRBJ1-2
clone_size: once
v_call: TRBV3-1/TRBV3-2
d_call: .

cdr3_nt: TGCGCCAGCAGGGGCAGCGATACGCAGTATTTT
cdr3_aa: CASRGSDTQYF
j_call: TRBJ2-3
clone_size: .
v_call: TRBV5-1
d_call: .

cdr3_nt: TGTGCCAGCAGCTTAATGCAGGGACGAGGCACCGGGGAGCTGTTTTTT
cdr3_aa: CASSLMQGRGTGELFF
j_call: TRBJ2-2
clone_size: .
v_call: TRBV7-3
d_call: .

cdr3_nt: TGTGCCAGCAGCTTGAGAACTAGCGGGGCGAACACCGGGGAGCTGTTTTTT
cdr3_aa: CASSLRTSGANTGELFF
j_call: TRBJ2-2
clone_size: once
v_call: TRBV5-4
d_call: TRBD2

cdr3_nt: TGTGCCAGCAGTTTACAATCCAGGATGTCTTTCTTT
cdr3_aa: CASSLQSRMSFF
j_call: TRBJ1-1
clone_size: many
v_call: TRBV28
d_call: .

cdr3_nt: TGTGCCAGCAGCTTGGGTGGTGACAGGCTGTTCTTC
cdr3_aa: CASSLGGDRLFF
j_call: TRBJ2-1
clone_size: .
v_call: TRBV5-6
d_call: .

cdr3_nt: TGTGCCAGCAGCCAATCCACCAGGGGGACCGGGGAGCTGTTTTTT
cdr3_aa: CASSQSTRGTGELFF
j_call: TRBJ2-2
clone_size: .
v_call: TRBV3-1/TRBV3-2
d_call: TRBD1

cdr3_nt: TGTGCCAGCAGTGGTTACAGTGGCAATCAGCCCCAGCATTTT
cdr3_aa: CASSGYSGNQPQHF
j_call: TRBJ1-5
clone_size: .
v_call: TRBV28
d_call: .

cdr3_nt: TGTGCCAGCAGCTTAGGGATGGCGAACACTGAAGCTTTCTTT
cdr3_aa: CASSLGMANTEAFF
j_call: TRBJ1-1
clone_size: .
v_call: TRBV7-6
d_call: .

cdr3_nt: TGTGCCAGCGGGATGAATCAGCCCCAGCATTTT
cdr3_aa: CASGMNQPQHF
j_call: TRBJ1-5
clone_size: .
v_call: TRBV19
d_call: .

cdr3_nt: TGTGCCAGCAGCTTGAGGGGACAGGGGAACGAAAAACTGTTTTTT
cdr3_aa: CASSLRGQGNEKLFF
j_call: TRBJ1-4
clone_size: .
v_call: TRBV5-4
d_call: TRBD1

cdr3_nt: TGTGCCATCAGCCCCGGGGGAGCTAATGAAAAACTGTTTTTT
cdr3_aa: CAISPGGANEKLFF
j_call: TRBJ1-4
clone_size: .
v_call: TRBV10-3
d_call: .

cdr3_nt: TGTGCCAGCAGCCATGGGGGTGGAACTGAAGCTTTCTTT
cdr3_aa: CASSHGGGTEAFF
j_call: TRBJ1-1
clone_size: .
v_call: TRBV7-2
d_call: .

cdr3_nt: TGCGCCAGCAGCCAAGATGTCGGGGCGGATCAGCCCCAGCATTTT
cdr3_aa: CASSQDVGADQPQHF
j_call: TRBJ1-5
clone_size: .
v_call: TRBV4-1
d_call: .

cdr3_nt: TGTGCCAGCAGCTACGGTCCAACTCTCAATGAAAAACTGTTTTTT
cdr3_aa: CASSYGPTLNEKLFF
j_call: TRBJ1-4
clone_size: once
v_call: TRBV7-2
d_call: .

cdr3_nt: TGTGCCAGCAGTTACTCACAGGGATCCACTGAAGCTTTCTTT
cdr3_aa: CASSYSQGSTEAFF
j_call: TRBJ1-1
clone_size: .
v_call: TRBV6-5
d_call: .

cdr3_nt: TGTGCCAGCAGTTTAGCGAGGGCAGGAGGCTACACCTTC
cdr3_aa: CASSLARAGGYTF
j_call: TRBJ1-2
clone_size: .
v_call: TRBV12-3/TRBV12-4
d_call: .

cdr3_nt: TGTGCCAGCAGATCTAACTACCTCAGCCGACAGGGCCCCATGAACACTGAAGCTTTCTTT
cdr3_aa: CASRSNYLSRQGPMNTEAFF
j_call: TRBJ1-1
clone_size: .
v_call: TRBV7-3
d_call: TRBD1

cdr3_nt: TGTGCCAGCAGTTTGGGACTCTCCTCTGGAAACACCATATATTTT
cdr3_aa: CASSLGLSSGNTIYF
j_call: TRBJ1-3
clone_size: few
v_call: TRBV28
d_call: .

cdr3_nt: TGTGCCAGCAGTTTATCAAGAGGGGGCATTAGCTCCTATAATTCACCCCTCCACTTT
cdr3_aa: CASSLSRGGISSYNSPLHF
j_call: TRBJ1-6
clone_size: .
v_call: TRBV27
d_call: TRBD1

cdr3_nt: TGTGCCAGCACTAAGGACAGGGAAACAGATACGCAGTATTTT
cdr3_aa: CASTKDRETDTQYF
j_call: TRBJ2-3
clone_size: .
v_call: TRBV5-6
d_call: TRBD1

cdr3_nt: TGCAGCGTTGAAGCGCCACAAAGGAGCTCCTACAATGAGCAGTTCTTC
cdr3_aa: CSVEAPQRSSYNEQFF
j_call: TRBJ2-1
clone_size: few
v_call: TRBV29-1
d_call: .

cdr3_nt: TGTGCCAGCTCACCAAGTTCTTCACAGGGGGACTATGGCTACACCTTC
cdr3_aa: CASSPSSSQGDYGYTF
j_call: TRBJ1-2
clone_size: .
v_call: TRBV18
d_call: TRBD1

cdr3_nt: TGTGCCACCAGTGATTTCGGACAGGGCTCTGGAAACACCATATATTTT
cdr3_aa: CATSDFGQGSGNTIYF
j_call: TRBJ1-3
clone_size: .
v_call: TRBV24-1
d_call: TRBD1

cdr3_nt: TGTGCCAGTAGTATTTGGACTGCAACTAATGAAAAACTGTTTTTT
cdr3_aa: CASSIWTATNEKLFF
j_call: TRBJ1-4
clone_size: .
v_call: TRBV19
d_call: .

cdr3_nt: TGTGCCAGCAGTGAAATAGGAGCTCGTGGCTACACCTTC
cdr3_aa: CASSEIGARGYTF
j_call: TRBJ1-2
clone_size: .
v_call: TRBV25-1
d_call: .

cdr3_nt: TGTGCCAGCAGTTTCTTGGGGGAGGGCCGGAATGAGCAGTTCTTC
cdr3_aa: CASSFLGEGRNEQFF
j_call: TRBJ2-1
clone_size: .
v_call: TRBV28
d_call: TRBD2

cdr3_nt: TGTGCCAGCAGTTTTGTTCAAGACTATGGCTACACCTTC
cdr3_aa: CASSFVQDYGYTF
j_call: TRBJ1-2
clone_size: once
v_call: TRBV12-3/TRBV12-4
d_call: .